This is a list of T cell receptor beta chains from one sample in a study of T cells in tuberculosis. The data were produced by immunoSEQ multiplex PCR, yet TCRdb's version contains in-frame clones alone and is incomplete. Among 38,000 or so clones listed, 95% were seen once. Source material: PBMCs. The receptors here all came from a donor aged 10 to 29 with latent tuberculosis or without tuberculosis infection. Both conserved end residues are part of each CDR3. A D gene is named only where the DNA matches it firmly. The size entry is marked missing in some rows and otherwise reads once, few, many or a size class.

V	J	size	D	CDR3	DNA
TRBV4-3	TRBJ2-1	.	TRBD2	CASSLLAGGNNEQFF	TGCGCCAGCAGCCTTCTAGCGGGGGGCAACAATGAGCAGTTCTTC
TRBV27	TRBJ2-2	.	TRBD1	CASSRPRAGGDTGELFF	TGTGCCAGCAGTCGCCCTCGGGCAGGGGGTGACACCGGGGAGCTGTTTTTT
TRBV30	TRBJ1-2	.	TRBD1	CAWSLGQNYGYTF	TGTGCCTGGAGCCTGGGACAGAACTATGGCTACACCTTC
TRBV2	TRBJ1-5	.	TRBD1	CASSGQGVWGANQPQHF	TGTGCCAGCAGTGGACAGGGGGTCTGGGGAGCAAATCAGCCCCAGCATTTT
TRBV30	TRBJ1-1	.	.	CAWSPIGEQRENTEAFF	TGTGCCTGGAGCCCTATCGGGGAGCAGCGGGAGAACACTGAAGCTTTCTTT
TRBV5-1	TRBJ2-7	.	TRBD1	CASSRQGFFSYEQYF	TGCGCCAGCAGCAGACAGGGATTTTTTTCCTACGAGCAGTACTTC
TRBV29-1	TRBJ2-7	few	.	CSVGFGDRHEQYF	TGCAGCGTAGGCTTCGGGGATCGGCACGAGCAGTACTTC
TRBV28	TRBJ1-3	.	TRBD1	CASSLPIGTGEGNTIYF	TGTGCCAGCAGCCTACCGATCGGGACAGGGGAAGGAAACACCATATATTTT
TRBV11-2	TRBJ1-5	once	.	CASSLGQFQPQHF	TGTGCCAGCAGCTTAGGACAGTTTCAGCCCCAGCATTTT
TRBV5-1	TRBJ2-7	.	TRBD1	CASSVWDRVYEQYF	TGCGCCAGCAGCGTGTGGGACAGGGTCTACGAGCAGTACTTC
TRBV2	TRBJ1-2	.	.	CASSERGSTNGYTF	TGTGCCAGCAGTGAGAGGGGGAGTACCAATGGCTACACCTTC
TRBV2	TRBJ1-3	.	.	CASKREKGNTIYF	TGTGCCAGCAAACGGGAGAAGGGAAACACCATATATTTT
TRBV20-1	TRBJ1-2	.	.	CSARQSYGYTF	TGCAGTGCGAGGCAGTCGTATGGCTACACCTTC
TRBV14	TRBJ1-2	.	.	CASSQALPDYGYTF	TGTGCCAGCAGCCAGGCCCTGCCAGACTATGGCTACACCTTC
TRBV5-3	TRBJ1-2	.	.	CARSALNSTANYGYTF	TGTGCCAGAAGTGCCCTCAATTCCACAGCTAACTATGGCTACACCTTC
TRBV27	TRBJ1-4	.	TRBD1	CASSPTTGVGVGEKLFF	TGTGCCAGCAGTCCTACGACAGGGGTGGGGGTTGGTGAAAAACTGTTTTTT
TRBV29-1	TRBJ1-1	once	TRBD1	CSDHQGEVTEAFF	TGCAGCGATCATCAGGGGGAGGTCACTGAAGCTTTCTTT
TRBV11-3	TRBJ2-2	once	TRBD1	CASSFELPGQGGTGELFF	TGTGCCAGCAGCTTTGAACTCCCGGGACAGGGGGGCACCGGGGAGCTGTTTTTT
TRBV11-3	TRBJ2-7	once	TRBD1	CASSLVGTGDEQYF	TGTGCCAGCAGCTTAGTTGGGACAGGGGACGAGCAGTACTTC
TRBV2	TRBJ1-4	.	.	CASSAPTNEKLFF	TGTGCCAGCAGTGCCCCTACTAATGAAAAACTGTTTTTT
TRBV5-8	TRBJ1-6	.	.	CASSLKGIGYYQSPLHF	TGTGCCAGCAGCTTGAAAGGTATAGGCTACTATCAGTCACCCCTCCACTTT
TRBV10-3	TRBJ1-2	once	.	CAISVVQGKGYGYTF	TGTGCCATCAGTGTTGTCCAGGGTAAGGGCTATGGCTACACCTTC
TRBV2	TRBJ1-1	.	TRBD1	CASSSRDRDTEAFF	TGTGCCAGCAGCTCCCGGGACAGGGACACTGAAGCTTTCTTT
TRBV19	TRBJ2-1	.	TRBD2	CASSMGHRGGQDEQFF	TGTGCCAGTAGTATGGGTCACCGGGGGGGCCAGGATGAGCAGTTCTTC
TRBV28	TRBJ2-7	.	.	CASRNRVNYEQYF	TGTGCCAGCAGGAACCGGGTCAACTACGAGCAGTACTTC
TRBV2	TRBJ2-3	.	TRBD2	CASSEPGTSGITDTQYF	TGTGCCAGCAGTGAACCCGGGACTAGCGGAATCACAGATACGCAGTATTTT
TRBV11-2	TRBJ1-1	.	.	CASSRRYGGGEAFF	TGTGCCAGCAGCCGCCGGTACGGTGGGGGGGAAGCTTTCTTT
TRBV11-3	TRBJ2-5	.	.	CASSPQGFQETQYF	TGTGCCAGCAGCCCCCAGGGTTTCCAAGAGACCCAGTACTTC
TRBV11-3	TRBJ1-1	.	.	CASSFLGRLNTEAFF	TGTGCCAGCAGCTTTTTAGGCAGGTTGAACACTGAAGCTTTCTTT
TRBV5-1	TRBJ2-7	.	TRBD1	CASSQKPGQDYEQYF	TGCGCCAGCAGCCAGAAACCGGGACAGGATTACGAGCAGTACTTC
TRBV27	TRBJ2-7	.	TRBD2	CASSLSPSGNYEQYF	TGTGCCAGCAGTTTATCGCCTAGCGGGAACTACGAGCAGTACTTC
TRBV28	TRBJ2-5	.	.	CATGETDQETQYF	TGTGCCACCGGGGAAACTGATCAAGAGACCCAGTACTTC
TRBV19	TRBJ2-1	.	TRBD1	CASSEDRGQEQFF	TGTGCCAGTAGCGAGGACAGGGGGCAAGAGCAGTTCTTC
TRBV19	TRBJ2-2	.	.	CAALGVGGELFF	TGTGCCGCCCTAGGAGTTGGCGGGGAGCTGTTTTTT
TRBV19	TRBJ1-2	.	TRBD1	CASSRVTGSAYGYTF	TGTGCCAGTAGTAGAGTGACAGGGTCTGCGTATGGCTACACCTTC
TRBV5-1	TRBJ1-4	.	.	CASSSGQFNEKLFF	TGCGCCAGCAGCTCGGGACAATTTAATGAAAAACTGTTTTTT
TRBV10-2	TRBJ2-1	once	TRBD2	CASSDSGNNEQFF	TGCGCCAGCAGTGATAGCGGGAACAATGAGCAGTTCTTC
TRBV7-8	TRBJ1-6	.	.	CASSSSIAVEYANSPLHF	TGTGCCAGCAGCTCCTCCATAGCAGTGGAGTACGCAAATTCACCCCTCCACTTT
TRBV5-1	TRBJ1-1	.	.	CASRMAEMNTEAFF	TGCGCCAGCAGAATGGCAGAAATGAACACTGAAGCTTTCTTT
TRBV2	TRBJ2-7	.	TRBD1	CASTDRVEQYF	TGTGCCAGCACTGACAGGGTCGAGCAGTACTTC
TRBV6-5	TRBJ2-1	.	.	CASSHYYPGDEQFF	TGTGCCAGCAGTCACTATTATCCAGGGGACGAGCAGTTCTTC
TRBV7-8	TRBJ2-3	.	TRBD2	CASSRLTGRAGGEQDTQYF	TGTGCCAGCAGCCGTCTGACAGGAAGGGCGGGGGGGGAACAAGATACGCAGTATTTT
TRBV29-1	TRBJ1-2	.	.	CSVGHSESYGYTF	TGCAGCGTGGGACATTCCGAGTCCTATGGCTACACCTTC
TRBV5-6	TRBJ1-1	once	.	CASSLVGSWVNTEAFF	TGTGCCAGCAGCTTGGTTGGGAGTTGGGTAAACACTGAAGCTTTCTTT
TRBV11-3	TRBJ2-7	.	TRBD2	CASSPSGASYEQYF	TGTGCCAGCAGCCCAAGCGGGGCCTCCTACGAGCAGTACTTC
TRBV5-1	TRBJ2-7	once	TRBD1	CASSRSGQGTYEQYF	TGCGCCAGCAGCCGGTCAGGACAGGGGACCTACGAGCAGTACTTC
TRBV29-1	TRBJ1-1	.	TRBD1	CSVDRGLNTEAFF	TGCAGCGTGGACAGGGGATTGAACACTGAAGCTTTCTTT
TRBV30	TRBJ1-5	.	.	CAWSTWAGEQPQHF	TGTGCCTGGAGTACCTGGGCGGGCGAGCAGCCCCAGCATTTT
TRBV7-8	TRBJ2-3	.	.	CASGRTDTQYF	TGTGCCAGCGGCAGGACAGATACGCAGTATTTT
TRBV7-7	TRBJ1-1	.	.	CASSLQENTEAFF	TGTGCTAGCAGCTTACAGGAGAACACTGAAGCTTTCTTT
TRBV2	TRBJ2-7	.	.	CASSPEAGRYSYEQYF	TGTGCCAGCAGTCCAGAAGCTGGGAGATACTCCTACGAGCAGTACTTC
TRBV30	TRBJ2-5	.	TRBD1	CAWGTGVAETQYF	TGTGCCTGGGGGACAGGGGTTGCCGAAACCCAGTACTTC
TRBV4-1	TRBJ2-7	.	TRBD1	CASSQETGTALSYEQYF	TGCGCCAGCAGCCAGGAAACTGGGACAGCGTTATCCTACGAGCAGTACTTC
TRBV2	TRBJ1-4	.	.	CASSVIDGGGGKLFF	TGTGCCAGCAGTGTGATTGACGGGGGGGGCGGAAAACTGTTTTTT
TRBV27	TRBJ2-1	once	.	CASRDGTVYNEQFF	TGTGCCAGCAGAGACGGGACTGTCTACAATGAGCAGTTCTTC
TRBV5-6	TRBJ1-1	.	TRBD1	CASSWGDRDSKEAFF	TGTGCCAGCAGCTGGGGAGACCGGGACAGTAAAGAAGCTTTCTTT
TRBV19	TRBJ1-1	.	TRBD1	CASSMDRGTEAFF	TGTGCCAGTAGTATGGACAGGGGCACTGAAGCTTTCTTT
TRBV5-6	TRBJ2-2	.	.	CATRARPNANTGELFF	TGTGCCACCCGAGCGCGGCCTAACGCGAACACCGGGGAGCTGTTTTTT